This T cell receptor beta chain was retrieved from a study of blood T cell repertoires in COVID-19. Study overall: Samples of COVID-19 (acute and convalescent) were obtained from the United States, Italy and Spain.

Per the study methods: Estimates of nucleated cell counts were drawn from the amplification of reference gene primers. The table came from immunoSEQ multiplex PCR; TCRdb's copy has only in-frame clones and leaves some out. V, J and clone size are taken as reported in that table, and D and trimming were inferred from the DNA itself. There are about 190,000 clones in the sample; 75% to 85% occur only once, and roughly 6.7% lies in the top ten. V was clipped by 4 bases and J by 4 bases; unmatched bases: 19. The CDR3 totals 18 residues. Germline CDR1 is GTSNPN and CDR2 is SVGIG (reference sequence). V and J are TRBV30 and TRBJ1-5; 7 bases agree with TRBD1. Sequencing was carried out using peripheral blood. The sequence came from a man between 60 and 75 years old with acute or convalescent COVID-19. The CDR3 DNA sequence: TGTGCCTGGACGCCTAGGAGGTGGGGACAGAAGTTAAATCAGCCCCAGCATTTT. Its protein is CAWTPRRWGQKLNQPQHF.